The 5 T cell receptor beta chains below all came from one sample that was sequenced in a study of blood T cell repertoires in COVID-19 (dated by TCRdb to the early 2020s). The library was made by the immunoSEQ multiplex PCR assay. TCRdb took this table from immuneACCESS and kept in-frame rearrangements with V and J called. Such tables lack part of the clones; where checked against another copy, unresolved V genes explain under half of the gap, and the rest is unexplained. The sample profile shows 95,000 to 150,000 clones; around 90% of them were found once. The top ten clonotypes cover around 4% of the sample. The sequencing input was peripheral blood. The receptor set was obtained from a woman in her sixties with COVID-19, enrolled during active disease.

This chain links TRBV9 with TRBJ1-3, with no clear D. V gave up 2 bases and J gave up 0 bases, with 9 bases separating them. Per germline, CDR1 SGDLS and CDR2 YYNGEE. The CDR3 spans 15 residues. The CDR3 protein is CASSVDFFSGNTIYF. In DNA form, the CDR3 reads TGTGCCAGCAGCGTCGACTTCTTCTCTGGAAACACCATATATTTT.

DNA for the CDR3: TGCGCCAGCACCGCGACAGGGGCTCTAACTGGCTACACCTTC. This translates into CASTATGALTGYTF. The rearrangement links TRBV5-1 to TRBJ1-2, with TRBD1 matching over 8 bases. Trimming at V came to 6 bases and at J to 7 bases, leaving 11 bases not matched to a gene. CDR1 SGHRS and CDR2 YFSETQ come from the germline V gene. The CDR3 has 14 residues.

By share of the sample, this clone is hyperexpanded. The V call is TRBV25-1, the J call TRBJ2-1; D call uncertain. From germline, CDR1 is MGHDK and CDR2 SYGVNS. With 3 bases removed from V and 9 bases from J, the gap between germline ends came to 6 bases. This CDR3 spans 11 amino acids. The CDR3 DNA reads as TGTGCCAGCAGTGACAACATTGAGCAGTTCTTC. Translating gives CASSDNIEQFF.

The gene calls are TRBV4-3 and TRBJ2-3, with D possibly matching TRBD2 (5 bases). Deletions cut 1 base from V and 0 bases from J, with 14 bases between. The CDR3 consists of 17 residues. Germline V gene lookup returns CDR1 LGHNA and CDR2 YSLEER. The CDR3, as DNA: TGCGCCAGCAGCCAAGTCGGGGAGTATACTAGCACAGATACGCAGTATTTT. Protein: CASSQVGEYTSTDTQYF.

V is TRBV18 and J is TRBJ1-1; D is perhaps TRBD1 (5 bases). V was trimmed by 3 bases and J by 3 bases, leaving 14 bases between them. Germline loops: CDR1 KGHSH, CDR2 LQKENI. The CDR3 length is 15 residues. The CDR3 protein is CASSPYQGGDTEAFF. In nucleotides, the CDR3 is TGTGCCAGCTCACCCTATCAGGGCGGTGACACTGAAGCTTTCTTT. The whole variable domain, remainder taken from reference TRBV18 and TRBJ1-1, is NAGVMQNPRHLVRRRGQEARLRCSPMKGHSHVYWYRQLPEEGLKFMVYLQKENIIDESGMPKERFSAEFPKEGPSILRIQQVVRGDSAAYFCASSPYQGGDTEAFFGQGTRLTVV.